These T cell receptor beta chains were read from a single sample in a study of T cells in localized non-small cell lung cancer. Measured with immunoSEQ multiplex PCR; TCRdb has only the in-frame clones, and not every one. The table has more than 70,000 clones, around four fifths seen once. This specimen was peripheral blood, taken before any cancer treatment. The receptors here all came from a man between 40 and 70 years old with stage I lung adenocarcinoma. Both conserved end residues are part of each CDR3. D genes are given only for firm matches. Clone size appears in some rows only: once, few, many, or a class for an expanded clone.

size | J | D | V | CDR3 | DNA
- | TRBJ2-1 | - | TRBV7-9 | CASSLGLALYNEQFF | TGTGCCAGCAGCTTAGGTCTAGCGCTATACAATGAGCAGTTCTTC
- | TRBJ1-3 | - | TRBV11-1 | CASSQRGAGNTIYF | TGTGCCAGCAGTCAGCGAGGAGCTGGAAACACCATATATTTT
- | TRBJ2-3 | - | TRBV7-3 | CASSFDRTDTQYF | TGTGCCAGCAGCTTTGACCGCACAGATACGCAGTATTTT
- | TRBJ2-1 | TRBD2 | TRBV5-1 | CASRPGRTSSYNEQFF | TGCGCCAGCAGACCCGGGAGGACAAGCTCCTACAATGAGCAGTTCTTC
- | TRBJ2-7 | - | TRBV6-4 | CATDPSSYEQYF | TGTGCCACCGACCCTAGCTCCTACGAGCAGTACTTC
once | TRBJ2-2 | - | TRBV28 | CASSLSGELFF | TGTGCCAGCAGTCTTTCCGGGGAGCTGTTTTTT
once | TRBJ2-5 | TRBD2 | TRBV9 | CASSVVSGGRTTQYF | TGTGCCAGCAGCGTAGTTAGCGGGGGACGGACGACCCAGTACTTC
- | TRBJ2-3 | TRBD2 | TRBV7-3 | CASSPTSGGGADTQYF | TGTGCCAGCAGCCCCACTAGCGGTGGGGGTGCAGATACGCAGTATTTT
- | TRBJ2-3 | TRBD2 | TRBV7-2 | CASSLEGAGGTDTQYF | TGTGCCAGCAGCTTAGAGGGAGCGGGGGGCACAGATACGCAGTATTTT
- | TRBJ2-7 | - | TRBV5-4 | CASSLLDRPGHEQYF | TGTGCCAGCAGCCTCCTTGACAGGCCTGGCCACGAGCAGTACTTC
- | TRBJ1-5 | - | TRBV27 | CASSGENQPQHF | TGTGCCAGCAGTGGGGAAAATCAGCCCCAGCATTTT
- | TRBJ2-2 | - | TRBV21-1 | CASSKAATGGELFF | TGTGCCAGCAGCAAGGCCGCGACAGGTGGGGAGCTGTTTTTT
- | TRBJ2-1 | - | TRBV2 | CASRGHGLSGREQFF | TGTGCCAGCCGTGGACACGGACTTTCCGGGCGTGAGCAGTTCTTC
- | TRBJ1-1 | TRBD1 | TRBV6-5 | CASSADRGRTEAFF | TGTGCCAGCAGTGCGGACAGGGGGAGGACTGAAGCTTTCTTT
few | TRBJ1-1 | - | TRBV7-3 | CASSLNGLDPDF | TGTGCCAGCAGCTTAAATGGGTTAGATCCCGACTTT
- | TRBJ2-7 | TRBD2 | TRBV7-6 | CASSFLQGSGGEQYF | TGTGCCAGCAGCTTTCTCCAGGGGAGCGGGGGCGAGCAGTACTTC
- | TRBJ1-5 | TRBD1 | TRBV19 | CASSLDRGNQPQHF | TGTGCCAGTAGCCTGGACAGGGGGAATCAGCCCCAGCATTTT
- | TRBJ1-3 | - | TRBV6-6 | CASSHPHLGNTIYF | TGTGCCAGCAGTCACCCCCACTTAGGAAACACCATATATTTT
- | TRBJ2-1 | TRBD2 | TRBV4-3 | CASSQSLAGAVNEQFF | TGCGCCAGCAGCCAATCCCTAGCGGGGGCAGTCAATGAGCAGTTCTTC
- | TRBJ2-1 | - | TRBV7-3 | CASSSIGRSSGRGDEQFF | TGTGCCAGCAGCTCCATCGGACGATCATCGGGTCGGGGCGATGAGCAGTTCTTC
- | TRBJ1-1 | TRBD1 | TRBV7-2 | CASSVQTGATEAFF | TGTGCCAGCAGCGTCCAAACAGGGGCCACTGAAGCTTTCTTT
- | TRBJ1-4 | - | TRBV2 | CASSEQRQEEKLFF | TGTGCCAGCAGTGAACAGAGACAAGAAGAAAAACTGTTTTTT
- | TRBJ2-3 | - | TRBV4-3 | CASSQDQTDTQYF | TGCGCCAGCAGCCAAGATCAGACAGATACGCAGTATTTT
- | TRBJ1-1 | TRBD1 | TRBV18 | CASSRQGNTEAFF | TGTGCCAGCTCAAGACAGGGGAACACTGAAGCTTTCTTT
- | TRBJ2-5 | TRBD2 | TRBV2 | CASNIGRGGYRETQYF | TGTGCCAGCAATATTGGGCGGGGGGGGTACCGAGAGACCCAGTACTTC
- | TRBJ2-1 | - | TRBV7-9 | CASSLFGGRNEQFF | TGTGCCAGCAGCTTATTCGGGGGAAGGAATGAGCAGTTCTTC
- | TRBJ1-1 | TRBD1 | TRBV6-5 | CASSLRGQNTEAFF | TGTGCCAGCAGTCTTAGGGGGCAGAACACTGAAGCTTTCTTT
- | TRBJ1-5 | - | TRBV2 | CASSESVGNQPQHF | TGTGCCAGCAGTGAGAGTGTTGGCAATCAGCCCCAGCATTTT
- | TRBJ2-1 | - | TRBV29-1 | CSVDYPHQREQFF | TGCAGCGTGGACTACCCACATCAACGTGAGCAGTTCTTC
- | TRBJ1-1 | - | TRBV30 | CAWKSTEGKALTEAFF | TGTGCCTGGAAATCGACAGAAGGTAAGGCCCTCACTGAAGCTTTCTTT
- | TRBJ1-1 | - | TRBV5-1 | CASSFGGNTEAFF | TGCGCCAGCAGCTTTGGGGGTAACACTGAAGCTTTCTTT
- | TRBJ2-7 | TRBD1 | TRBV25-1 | CASSPYTGTGDYEQYF | TGTGCCAGCAGTCCGTACACCGGGACAGGGGACTACGAGCAGTACTTC
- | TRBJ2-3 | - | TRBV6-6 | CASSPRAGVRDTQYF | TGTGCCAGCAGCCCCCGGGCAGGGGTTCGAGATACGCAGTATTTT